This entry describes one T cell receptor beta chain. Profiled with immunoSEQ multiplex PCR; TCRdb holds only in-frame clones, not every one. In the table there are about 92,000 clones, about 92% of which are singletons. The CDR3 is 13 amino acids. V gave up 4 bases and J gave up 4 bases, with 11 bases separating them. The germline CDR1 and CDR2 sequences are SEHNR and FQNEAQ (reference sequence). This sample is part of a study of T cell changes during pregnancy in multiple sclerosis. The V and J genes are TRBV7-9 and TRBJ2-7; a possible D gene is TRBD2 (6 bases). The TCR comes from a female donor with multiple sclerosis, enrolled in a pregnancy study. Sequenced material: peripheral blood, taken in the first trimester of pregnancy. The CDR3 DNA is TGTGCCAGCAGCTCCGGGACTTTTTACGAGCAGTACTTC. Amino acids: CASSSGTFYEQYF.